This record covers a single TCR beta chain. Using immunoSEQ multiplex PCR, the repertoire was profiled, and TCRdb retains in-frame clones only, with some absent. The table includes approximately 440,000 clones, 90% detected once. CDR3 length: 14 amino acids. V lost 3 bases to trimming and J lost 2 bases, with 11 bases between them. CDR1 and CDR2 from the germline V gene are SGHTA and FQGNSA. Donors were grouped by their self-reported clinical history. This entry is derived from a study of blood T cell repertoires in COVID-19. The rearrangement links TRBV7-2 to TRBJ2-7, with D possibly TRBD2 on 6 matching bases. This TCR was sampled from a man aged 18 to 30 who had recovered from COVID-19. Sequenced material: PBMCs or T cells enriched from blood (not recorded which). CDR3 protein: CASSFFGGAYEQYF. CDR3 nucleotide sequence: TGTGCCAGCAGCTTCTTCGGCGGGGCCTACGAGCAGTACTTC.